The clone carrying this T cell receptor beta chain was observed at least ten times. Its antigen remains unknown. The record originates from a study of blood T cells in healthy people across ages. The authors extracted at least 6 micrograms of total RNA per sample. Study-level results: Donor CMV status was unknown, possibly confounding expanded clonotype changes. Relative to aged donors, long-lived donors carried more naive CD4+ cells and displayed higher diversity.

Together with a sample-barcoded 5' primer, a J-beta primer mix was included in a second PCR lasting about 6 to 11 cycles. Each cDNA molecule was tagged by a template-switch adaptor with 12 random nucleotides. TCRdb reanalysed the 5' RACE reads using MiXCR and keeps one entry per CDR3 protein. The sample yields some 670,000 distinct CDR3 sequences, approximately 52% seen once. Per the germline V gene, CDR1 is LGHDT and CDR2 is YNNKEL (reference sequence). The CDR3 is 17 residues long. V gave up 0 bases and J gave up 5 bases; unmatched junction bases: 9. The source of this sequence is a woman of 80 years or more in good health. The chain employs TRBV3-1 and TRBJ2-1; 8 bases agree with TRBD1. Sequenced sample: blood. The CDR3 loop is CASSQDPTGVGHNEQFF. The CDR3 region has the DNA TGTGCCAGCAGCCAAGACCCGACAGGGGTCGGTCACAATGAGCAGTTCTTC.